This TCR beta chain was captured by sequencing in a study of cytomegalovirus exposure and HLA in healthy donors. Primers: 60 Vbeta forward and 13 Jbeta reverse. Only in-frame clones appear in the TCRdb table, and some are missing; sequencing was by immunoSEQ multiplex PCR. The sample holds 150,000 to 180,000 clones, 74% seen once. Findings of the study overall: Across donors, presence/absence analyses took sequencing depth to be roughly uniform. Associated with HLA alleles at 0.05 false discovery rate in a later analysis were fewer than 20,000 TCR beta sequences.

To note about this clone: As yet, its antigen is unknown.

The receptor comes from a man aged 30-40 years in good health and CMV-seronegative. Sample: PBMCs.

This chain's CDR3 is CASISGLQRNIQYF. The DNA for the CDR3 is TGTGCCAGCATCTCGGGACTGCAGAGAAACATTCAGTACTTC. The chain is built from TRBV6-1 and TRBJ2-4; D may be TRBD2 (6 bases). The germline V gene has CDR1 MNHNS and CDR2 SASEGT. Trimming shortened V by 7 bases and J by 6 bases, and 16 bases separated the two germline ends. The CDR3 covers 14 residues.